Below, 9 T cell receptor beta chains from the same sample are listed, as sequenced in a study of monozygotic twins with cystic fibrosis. Using immunoSEQ multiplex PCR, the repertoire was profiled, and TCRdb retains in-frame clones only, with some absent. The repertoire includes some 10,000 clones, 98% of them detected once, and 0.24% sits in the top ten. Sequenced material: blood. The receptors were gathered from a girl aged 2-15 years with cystic fibrosis.

J is TRBJ1-1 and V is TRBV9; TRBD1 matches at 12 bases. Looked up from germline, CDR1 is SGDLS and CDR2 is YYNGEE. V lost 3 bases and J lost 3; bases outside the gene matches: 3. The CDR3 has 15 residues. The CDR3, as DNA: TGTGCCAGCAGCGCCGGGACAGGGGGCTACACTGAAGCTTTCTTT. Protein sequence: CASSAGTGGYTEAFF.

The chain links TRBV7-9 to TRBJ1-1; D call uncertain. The length of the CDR3 is 17 residues. The germline CDR1 and CDR2 sequences are SEHNR and FQNEAQ (reference sequence). V lost 5 bases and J 1 base, leaving 20 bases between the germline ends. This chain's CDR3 is CASSPTRGSGGNTEAFF. DNA of the CDR3: TGTGCCAGCAGCCCCACTCGGGGTTCGGGAGGGAACACTGAAGCTTTCTTT.

The sample holds one count of this clone. V is TRBV27 and J is TRBJ1-1; perhaps TRBD1 as D (6 bases). Germline-derived CDR1 and CDR2 are MNHEY and SMNVEV (reference sequence). Trimming took off 3 bases at V and 6 bases at J, with 8 bases between the two ends. The CDR3 covers 12 residues. CDR3 sequence: CASSFRGAEAFF. CDR3 nucleotides: TGTGCCAGCAGTTTCAGGGGAGCTGAAGCTTTCTTT.

This chain links TRBV5-5 with TRBJ1-1, with unresolved D. Trimming left V 1 base short and J 1 base short, with 8 bases between. CDR1 is SGHKS and CDR2 is YYEKEE in the germline V gene (reference sequence). The CDR3 loop spans 14 amino acids. The CDR3 sequence: CASSLPGPNTEAFF. CDR3 nucleotide sequence: TGTGCCAGCAGCTTGCCGGGCCCGAACACTGAAGCTTTCTTT.

The chain employs TRBV30 and TRBJ1-3; possible D gene TRBD1, 6 bases. Per germline, CDR1 GTSNPN and CDR2 SVGIG (reference sequence). The CDR3 sequence is 14 residues long. V was pared by 4 bases and J by 0 bases, with 10 bases between. CDR3 amino acids: CAWTGQNSGNTIYF. The CDR3 DNA reads as TGTGCCTGGACCGGACAGAACTCTGGAAACACCATATATTTT.

This clone appeared once. This chain joins TRBV29-1 and TRBJ1-1; TRBD1 aligns across 9 bases. The germline V gene has CDR1 SQVTM and CDR2 ANQGSEA. The CDR3 sequence is 13 residues long. DNA of the CDR3: TGCAGTGCTTCAACAGGGGGCCGGACTGAAGCTTTCTTT. This gives the protein CSASTGGRTEAFF.

This sequence joins TRBV6-5 and TRBJ2-7; D is tentatively TRBD1 or TRBD2 (5 bases each). Trimming shortened V by 10 bases and J by 0 bases, and 16 bases separated the two germline ends. CDR3 length: 14 residues. Germline CDR1 MNHEY, CDR2 SVGAGI. The CDR3 sequence is CATGTRRSSYEQYF. CDR3 in DNA: TGTGCCACCGGGACCCGCAGAAGCTCCTACGAGCAGTACTTC.

The genes are TRBV7-2 and TRBJ1-3; no definite D call. Trimming took off 5 bases at V and 4 bases at J, with 15 bases between the two ends. This CDR3 is built from 15 residues. Germline-derived CDR1 and CDR2 are SGHTA and FQGNSA. This CDR3 reads CASSPRGPGGNTIYF. CDR3 DNA sequence: TGTGCCAGCAGCCCCCGAGGGCCTGGGGGAAACACCATATATTTT.

The chain links TRBV27 to TRBJ2-3, with 9 bases lining up with TRBD2. In germline, CDR1 is MNHEY, CDR2 SMNVEV (reference sequence). The CDR3 has 14 residues. The J segment lost 6 bases and the V segment lost 2 bases, leaving 3 bases of the junction unmatched. CDR3 residues: CASSLIAGVDTQYF. The CDR3 DNA sequence: TGTGCCAGCAGTTTAATAGCGGGAGTGGATACGCAGTATTTT.